This T cell receptor (beta chain) was identified in a study of CD8 T cells in ankylosing spondylitis. Study findings and constraints: As for the disease-linked clones, they showed a CD8+ phenotype and occurred at relatively low frequencies in peripheral blood. Among TCR beta sequences, a motif of about 8 highly homologous variants appeared characteristic of ankylosing spondylitis blood. Within matched ankylosing spondylitis synovial fluid, disease-linked clones were reportedly significantly enriched.

Only a few counts were recorded for this clonotype. Its antigen is not identified. Germline V gene data show CDR1 as MNHEY and CDR2 as SMNVEV (reference sequence). The V end was cut by 1 base, the J end by 0 bases, with 8 bases between. The CDR3 is made up of 15 amino acids. One entry per CDR3 protein results from TCRdb running MiXCR on the 5' RACE reads. The profile shows 670,000 or so distinct CDR3 sequences, roughly 19% of them singletons. The receptor's source is a male donor with ankylosing spondylitis. Sequencing was carried out using blood, either unsorted or a sorted T cell fraction (not recorded which). The chain uses TRBV27 and TRBJ2-3; no clear D. This CDR3 reads CASSLLGYSTDTQYF. The CDR3 DNA sequence: TGTGCCAGCAGTTTATTGGGTTATAGCACAGATACGCAGTATTTT.